This T cell receptor (beta chain) was profiled in a study of CD8 T cells in ankylosing spondylitis. Study results and limitations: In reactive arthritis synovial fluid and blood, some motif variants had been reported before. Ankylosing spondylitis blood seemed to carry a telltale TCR beta motif made of several highly homologous variants. Significantly higher representation of disease-linked clones was reported for matched ankylosing spondylitis synovial fluid.

With 0 bases removed from V and 3 bases from J, the gap between germline ends came to 18 bases. The germline V gene has CDR1 DFQATT and CDR2 SNEGSKA (reference sequence). The CDR3 contains 16 residues. Comment on this clonotype: Antigen unknown.

Using quantitative 5'-RACE with molecular barcodes, the authors made TCR beta libraries. TCRdb redid the calling of the 5' RACE reads with MiXCR, one entry per CDR3 protein. The sample lists about 300,000 distinct CDR3 sequences; about 9.9% were seen once. The chain has TRBV20-1 and TRBJ2-7; a weak D match, TRBD1 (8 bases). Sequenced input: blood, either unsorted or a sorted T cell fraction (not recorded which). This clonotype originated in a female donor with ankylosing spondylitis or in good health (not recorded which). The CDR3 reads CSARDSLGGTGYEQYF. DNA of the CDR3: TGCAGTGCTAGAGATTCTCTGGGGGGGACAGGCTACGAGCAGTACTTC.